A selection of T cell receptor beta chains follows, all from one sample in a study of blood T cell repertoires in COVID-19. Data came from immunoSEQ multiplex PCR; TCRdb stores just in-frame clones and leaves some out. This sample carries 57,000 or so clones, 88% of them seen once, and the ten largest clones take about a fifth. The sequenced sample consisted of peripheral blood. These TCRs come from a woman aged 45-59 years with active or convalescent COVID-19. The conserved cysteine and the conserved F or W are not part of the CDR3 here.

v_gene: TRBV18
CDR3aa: ASSPVAPEDEQF

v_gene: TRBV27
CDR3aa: ASRRGSYNEQF

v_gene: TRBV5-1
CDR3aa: ASSLAGGNEKLF

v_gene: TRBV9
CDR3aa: ASSKSGTNLHNEQF

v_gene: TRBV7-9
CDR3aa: ASSLDWTENYGYT

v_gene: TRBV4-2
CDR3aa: ASSQVALAGTTYEQY

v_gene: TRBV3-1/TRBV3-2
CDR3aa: ASSHGGRDGSGANVLT

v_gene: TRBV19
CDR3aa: ASLAASSGNTIY

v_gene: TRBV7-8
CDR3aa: ASSLGQWGQDLGNTEAF

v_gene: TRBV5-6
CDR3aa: ASSWITGAIAEAF

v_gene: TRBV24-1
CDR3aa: ATSEVLSSVQF

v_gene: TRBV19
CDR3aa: ASTPPVEDTEAF

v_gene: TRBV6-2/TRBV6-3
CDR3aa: ASSYFRGYLA

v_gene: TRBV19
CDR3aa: ASSITRVSGQLSQPQH

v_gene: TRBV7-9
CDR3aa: ASTLLVLAVQGGEQF

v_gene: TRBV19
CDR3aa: ASSKGGLAGYNEQF

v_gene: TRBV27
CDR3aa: ASSLKGRNTEAF

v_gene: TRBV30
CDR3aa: AWSKDRGSLNEQF

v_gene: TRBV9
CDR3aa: ASSVGGRYNEQF

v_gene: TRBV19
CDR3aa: ASSRTRSAETQY

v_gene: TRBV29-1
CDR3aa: SASANTGELF

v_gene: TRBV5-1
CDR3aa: ASSYGLPDTNTGELF

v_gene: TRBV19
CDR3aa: ASSGQGLREQY

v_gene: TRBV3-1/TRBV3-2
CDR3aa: ASSPKSGIGSSTDTQY